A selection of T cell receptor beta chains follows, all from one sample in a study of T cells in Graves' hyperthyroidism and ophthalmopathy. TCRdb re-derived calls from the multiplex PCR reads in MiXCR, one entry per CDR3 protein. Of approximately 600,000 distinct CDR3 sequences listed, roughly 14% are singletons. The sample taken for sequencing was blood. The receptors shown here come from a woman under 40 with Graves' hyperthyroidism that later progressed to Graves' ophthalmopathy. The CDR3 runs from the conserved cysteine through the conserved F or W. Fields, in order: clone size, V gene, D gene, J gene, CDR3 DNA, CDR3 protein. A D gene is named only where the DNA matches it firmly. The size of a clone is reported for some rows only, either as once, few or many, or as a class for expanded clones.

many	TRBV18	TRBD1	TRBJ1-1	TGTGCCAGCTCAAACGGACAGGGAGACACTGAAGCTTTCTTT	CASSNGQGDTEAFF
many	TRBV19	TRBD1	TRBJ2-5	TGTGCCAGTAGTACACTCGGGACAGGGGTTGAGACCCAGTACTTC	CASSTLGTGVETQYF
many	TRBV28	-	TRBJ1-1	TGTGCCAGCAGTTTTGCGGGGGAGACTGAAGCTTTCTTT	CASSFAGETEAFF
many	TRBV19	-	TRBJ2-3	TGTGCCAGTAGTACTCCAGAGGGGTGGACAGATACGCAGTATTTT	CASSTPEGWTDTQYF
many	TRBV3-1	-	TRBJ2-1	TGTGCCAGCTCTTGGGGAGGCCCCTACAATGAGCAGTTCTTC	CASSWGGPYNEQFF
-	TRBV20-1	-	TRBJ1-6	TGCAGTGCCCTAACGGCCAGCTCCTATAATTCACCCCTCCACTTT	CSALTASSYNSPLHF
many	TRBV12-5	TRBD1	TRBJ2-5	TGTGCTAGTGGCCTCGGGACAGGGGGCGTCGAGGAGACCCAGTACTTC	CASGLGTGGVEETQYF
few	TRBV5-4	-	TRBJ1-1	TGTGCCAGCAGTTCCGGGCCCGAACCCGACACTGAAGCTTTCTTT	CASSSGPEPDTEAFF
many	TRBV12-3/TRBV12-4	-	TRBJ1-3	TGTGCCAGCAGTTTTACAGGGATGGGAAACACCATATATTTT	CASSFTGMGNTIYF
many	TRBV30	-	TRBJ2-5	TGTGCCTGGACCGCCCTAGGGGAGACCCAGTACTTC	CAWTALGETQYF
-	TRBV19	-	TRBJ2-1	TGTGCCAGTAGTATCGGTGGGGGGTCGACAAATGAGCAGTTCTTC	CASSIGGGSTNEQFF
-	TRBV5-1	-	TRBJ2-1	TGCGCCAGCAGCTGGGCTAGCCTCGATTTCTACAATGAGCAGTTCTTC	CASSWASLDFYNEQFF
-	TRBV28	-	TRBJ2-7	TGTGCCAGCAGCGTTAGCGGCGGGCAGTACTTC	CASSVSGGQYF
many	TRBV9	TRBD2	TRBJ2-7	TGTGCCAGCAGCGTAGCTGGGCCTAGCGGACCCTACGAGCAGTACTTC	CASSVAGPSGPYEQYF
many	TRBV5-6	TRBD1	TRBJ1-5	TGTGCCAGCAGCCGATCGGCAGGGGGCGGGGGTCGTCAGCCCCAGCATTTT	CASSRSAGGGGRQPQHF
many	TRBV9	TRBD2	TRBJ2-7	TGTGCCAGCAGCGTAGACCCGGGAGGCTACGAGCAGTACTTC	CASSVDPGGYEQYF
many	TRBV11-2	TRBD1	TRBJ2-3	TGTGCCAGCAGCCTCAGAGGACAGGTCACAGATACGCAGTATTTT	CASSLRGQVTDTQYF
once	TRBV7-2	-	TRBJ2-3	TGTGCCAGCGACCGGGACCCCCGGGATACGCAGTATTTT	CASDRDPRDTQYF
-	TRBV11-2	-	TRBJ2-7	TGTGCCAGCAGCTTATCTTTTGCGGAAACCTCGCCCGAGCAGTACTTC	CASSLSFAETSPEQYF
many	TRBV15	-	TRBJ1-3	TGTGCCACCAGATCCCTCTCTGGAAACACCATATATTTT	CATRSLSGNTIYF
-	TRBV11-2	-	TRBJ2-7	TGTGCCAGCAGCTTACAGTTGGGAGTTCCGGGGGAGCAGTACTTC	CASSLQLGVPGEQYF
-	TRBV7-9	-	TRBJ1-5	TGTGCCAGCAGCGGTATGGGGGATCAGCCCCAGCATTTT	CASSGMGDQPQHF
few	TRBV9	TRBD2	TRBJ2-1	TGTGCCAGCAGACCAGGGGGACTAGCGGGTGAGCAGTTCTTC	CASRPGGLAGEQFF
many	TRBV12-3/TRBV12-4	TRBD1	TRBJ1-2	TGTGCCAGCAGTTTCCAGGGGGCTGGCTACACCTTC	CASSFQGAGYTF
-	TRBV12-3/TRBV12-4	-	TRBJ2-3	TGTGCCAGCAGTTTTGGGGAGGGCACAGATACGCAGTATTTT	CASSFGEGTDTQYF
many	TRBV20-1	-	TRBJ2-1	TGCAGTGCTAGAGGGAGGGTAGAGCAGTTCTTC	CSARGRVEQFF